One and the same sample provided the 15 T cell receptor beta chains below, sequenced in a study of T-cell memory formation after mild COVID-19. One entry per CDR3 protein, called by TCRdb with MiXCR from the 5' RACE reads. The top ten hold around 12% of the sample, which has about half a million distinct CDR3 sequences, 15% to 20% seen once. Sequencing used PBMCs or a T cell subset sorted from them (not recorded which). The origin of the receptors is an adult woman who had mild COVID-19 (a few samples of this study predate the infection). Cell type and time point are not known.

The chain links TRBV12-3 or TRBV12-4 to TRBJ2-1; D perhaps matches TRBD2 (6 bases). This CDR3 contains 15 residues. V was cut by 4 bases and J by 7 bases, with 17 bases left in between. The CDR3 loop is CASSSPPSRGNEQFF. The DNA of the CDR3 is TGTGCCAGCAGTTCCCCCCCCTCCCGGGGGAATGAGCAGTTCTTC.

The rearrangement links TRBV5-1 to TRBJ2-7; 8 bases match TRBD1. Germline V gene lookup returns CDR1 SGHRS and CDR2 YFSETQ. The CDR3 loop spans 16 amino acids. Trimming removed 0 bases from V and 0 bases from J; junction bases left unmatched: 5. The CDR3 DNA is TGCGCCAGCAGCTTGGCGGACAGGGCGAGCTCCTACGAGCAGTACTTC. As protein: CASSLADRASSYEQYF.

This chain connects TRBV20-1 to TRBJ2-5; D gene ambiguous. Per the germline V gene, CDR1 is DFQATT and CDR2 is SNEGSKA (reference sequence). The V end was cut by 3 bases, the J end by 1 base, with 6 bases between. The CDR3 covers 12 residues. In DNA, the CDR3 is TGCAGTGCTAGCGCCTTCCAAGAGACCCAGTACTTC. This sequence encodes CSASAFQETQYF.

CDR3: CASRRQSGSYEQYF. The CDR3 DNA reads TGCGCCAGCCGCCGACAGAGCGGCTCCTACGAGCAGTACTTC. This chain joins TRBV5-1 and TRBJ2-7; D tentatively fits TRBD1 or TRBD2 (5 bases each). CDR3 length: 14 residues. V gave up 7 bases and J gave up 0 bases, with 14 bases separating them. Per germline, CDR1 SGHRS and CDR2 YFSETQ.

The CDR3 sequence is CSARDPRATSYEQYF. CDR3 bases: TGCAGTGCTAGAGATCCCAGGGCCACCTCCTACGAGCAGTACTTC. This rearrangement joins TRBV20-1 to TRBJ2-7; a weak D match, TRBD1 (5 bases). The CDR3 covers 15 residues. V was clipped by 0 bases and J by 0 bases, with 12 bases between them. CDR1 and CDR2 (germline): DFQATT, SNEGSKA (reference sequence).

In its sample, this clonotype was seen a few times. CDR3 nucleotide sequence: TGCAGTTGCCCTTTTTTCGAGACCCAGTACTTC. This gives the protein CSCPFFETQYF. The chain combines TRBV20-1 with TRBJ2-5, with D unresolved. CDR3 length: 11 residues. CDR1 and CDR2 (germline): DFQATT, SNEGSKA (reference sequence). V was trimmed by 8 bases and J by 5 bases, leaving 12 bases between them.

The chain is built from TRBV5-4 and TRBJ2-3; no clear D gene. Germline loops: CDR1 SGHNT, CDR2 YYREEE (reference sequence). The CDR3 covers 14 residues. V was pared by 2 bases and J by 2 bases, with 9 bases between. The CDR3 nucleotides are TGTGCCAGCAGCTTTGCAGTAGACACAGATACGCAGTATTTT. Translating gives CASSFAVDTDTQYF.

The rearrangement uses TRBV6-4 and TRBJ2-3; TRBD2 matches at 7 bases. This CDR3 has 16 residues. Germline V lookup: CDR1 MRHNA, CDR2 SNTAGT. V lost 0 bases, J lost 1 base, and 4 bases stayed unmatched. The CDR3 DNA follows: TGTGCCAGCAGTGACTCGGGAGGGCTGGGCACAGATACGCAGTATTTT. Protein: CASSDSGGLGTDTQYF.

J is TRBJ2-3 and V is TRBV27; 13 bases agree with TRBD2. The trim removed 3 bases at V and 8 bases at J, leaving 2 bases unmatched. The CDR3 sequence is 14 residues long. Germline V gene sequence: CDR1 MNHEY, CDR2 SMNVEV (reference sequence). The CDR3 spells CASSLGTSGITQYF. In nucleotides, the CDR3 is TGTGCCAGCAGTTTGGGGACTAGCGGGATTACGCAGTATTTT.

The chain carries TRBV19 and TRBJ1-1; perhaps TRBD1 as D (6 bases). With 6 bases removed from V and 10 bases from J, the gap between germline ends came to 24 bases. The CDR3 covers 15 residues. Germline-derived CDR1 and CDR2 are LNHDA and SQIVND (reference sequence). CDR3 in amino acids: CASSGTAAGDEVAFF. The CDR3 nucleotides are TGTGCCAGTAGCGGGACCGCGGCAGGGGATGAGGTAGCTTTCTTT. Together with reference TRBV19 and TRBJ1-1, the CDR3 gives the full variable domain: DGGITQSPKYLFRKEGQNVTLSCEQNLNHDAMYWYRQDPGQGLRLIYYSQIVNDFQKGDIAEGYSVSREKKESFPLTVTSAQKNPTAFYLCASSGTAAGDEVAFFGQGTRLTVV.

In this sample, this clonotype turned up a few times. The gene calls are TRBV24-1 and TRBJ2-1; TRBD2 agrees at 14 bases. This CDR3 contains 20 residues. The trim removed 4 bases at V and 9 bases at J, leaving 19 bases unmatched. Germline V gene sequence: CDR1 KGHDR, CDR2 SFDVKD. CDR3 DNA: TGTGCCACCAGTGACACCCGGGGCGGACTAGCGGGGGGTTCTTTTCTTGAGCAGTTCTTC. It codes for CATSDTRGGLAGGSFLEQFF.

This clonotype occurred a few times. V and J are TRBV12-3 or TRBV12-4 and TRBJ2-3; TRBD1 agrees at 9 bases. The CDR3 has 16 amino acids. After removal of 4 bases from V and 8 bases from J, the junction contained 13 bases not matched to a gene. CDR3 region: CASSSSETGGRGTQYF. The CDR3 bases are TGTGCCAGCAGTTCCTCCGAGACAGGGGGTAGGGGTACGCAGTATTTT.

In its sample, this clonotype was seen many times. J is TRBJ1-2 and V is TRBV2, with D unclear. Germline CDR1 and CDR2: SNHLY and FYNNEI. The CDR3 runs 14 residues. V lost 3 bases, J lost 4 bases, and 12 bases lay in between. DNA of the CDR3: TGTGCCAGCAGTGATACCCCGGAAGCCTATGGCTACACCTTC. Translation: CASSDTPEAYGYTF.

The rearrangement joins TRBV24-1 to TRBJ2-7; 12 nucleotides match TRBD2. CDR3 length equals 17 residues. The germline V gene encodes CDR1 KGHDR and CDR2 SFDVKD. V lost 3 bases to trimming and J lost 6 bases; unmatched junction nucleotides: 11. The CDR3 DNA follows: TGTGCCACCAGTGATGGACTAGCGGGAAGAGGAGGGGCCGAGCAGTACTTC. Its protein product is CATSDGLAGRGGAEQYF.

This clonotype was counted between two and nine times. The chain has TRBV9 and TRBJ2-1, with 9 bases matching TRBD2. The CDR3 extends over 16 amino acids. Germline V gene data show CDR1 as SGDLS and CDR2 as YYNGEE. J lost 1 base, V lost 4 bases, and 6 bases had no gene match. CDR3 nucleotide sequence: TGTGCCAGCAGCTCTATAGCGGGAGTTTCCTACAATGAGCAGTTCTTC. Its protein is CASSSIAGVSYNEQFF.